This is a list of T cell receptor beta chains from one sample in a study of graft-versus-host responses after intestinal transplantation. The repertoire was sequenced with immunoSEQ multiplex PCR; TCRdb's copy has only in-frame clones and lacks some. The table lists about 120,000 clones, just over 90% of them singletons. Their antigens are not known. The starting material was unstimulated CD4+ T cells sorted from spleen or lymph node cells, obtained before intestinal transplant. The receptors stem from a human donor who received an intestinal transplant. Each CDR3 is given with its conserved first and last residue. D genes are given only for firm matches. Clone size is stated in some rows and not others, as once, few, many or a class when expanded.

clone_size	j_call	d_call	v_call	cdr3_nt	cdr3_aa
-	TRBJ2-3	-	TRBV30	TGTGCCTGGAGTGATAGGGGTAATGCGCAGTATTTT	CAWSDRGNAQYF
once	TRBJ2-7	-	TRBV2	TGTGCCAGCAGTGTCCGGGAATCCTACGAGCAGTACTTC	CASSVRESYEQYF
once	TRBJ1-5	-	TRBV10-3	TGTGCCATCAGTGGGGGCAGGGGCAGCAATCAGCCCCAGCATTTT	CAISGGRGSNQPQHF
-	TRBJ2-1	-	TRBV19	TGTGCCAGTAGCTACGGACAGTACAATGAGCAGTTCTTC	CASSYGQYNEQFF
-	TRBJ1-1	-	TRBV6-1	TGTGCCAGCAGTGGAGCCGGGGGTCGACGGGTTGGGAACACTGAAGCTTTCTTT	CASSGAGGRRVGNTEAFF
once	TRBJ2-7	TRBD1	TRBV4-1	TGCGCCAGCAGCCATCCGGGACAGGGTTCCTACGAGCAGTACTTC	CASSHPGQGSYEQYF
-	TRBJ1-1	-	TRBV6-1	TGTGCCAGCAGTGAGAAGGGGCGGGGGACTGAAGCTTTCTTT	CASSEKGRGTEAFF
-	TRBJ2-1	-	TRBV5-5	TGTGCCAGCAGCTTGTATGAGGGAGGGACAAGGAATGAGCAGTTCTTC	CASSLYEGGTRNEQFF
-	TRBJ2-3	-	TRBV7-2	TGTGCCAGCAGCCCACCGACTAGCACAGATACGCAGTATTTT	CASSPPTSTDTQYF
once	TRBJ2-1	TRBD2	TRBV13	TGTGCCAGCAGCCCCCGTACTGGGCGGGAGTTTATCAATGAGCAGTTCTTC	CASSPRTGREFINEQFF
-	TRBJ2-3	-	TRBV5-1	TGCGCCAGCAGCTTGGCTTTCGGTCAGGGGATAGATACGCAGTATTTT	CASSLAFGQGIDTQYF
-	TRBJ2-5	-	TRBV7-2	TGTGCCAGCAGCTCACCTAACAATTACAGGGCAGAGCAGTACTTC	CASSSPNNYRAEQYF
once	TRBJ1-1	-	TRBV15	TGTGCCACCAGCAGAGATAGGAGGTTGGGCACTGAAGCTTTCTTT	CATSRDRRLGTEAFF
-	TRBJ2-7	TRBD2	TRBV4-1	TGCGCCAGCAGCTCGCGACTAGCGGGGACCTACGAGCAGTACTTC	CASSSRLAGTYEQYF
-	TRBJ2-2	TRBD1	TRBV9	TGTGCCAGCAGCGCACTGGGACAGGGGTTTACCGGGGAGCTGTTTTTT	CASSALGQGFTGELFF
-	TRBJ1-1	-	TRBV27	TGTGCCAGCAGTTTAATCAGGGGCGGGGGCACTGAAGCTTTCTTT	CASSLIRGGGTEAFF
-	TRBJ2-3	TRBD2	TRBV4-1	TGCGCCAGCAGCCAAGATGTGACTAGCGGGAGGAGTACGCAGTATTTT	CASSQDVTSGRSTQYF
-	TRBJ2-7	-	TRBV2	TGTGCCAGCAGTCGACAGTTCTACGAGCAGTACTTC	CASSRQFYEQYF
-	TRBJ2-3	-	TRBV5-1	TGCGCCAGCAGCGTCGGAGGGCCCCCAGATACGCAGTATTTT	CASSVGGPPDTQYF
-	TRBJ2-7	-	TRBV5-1	TGCGCCAGCAGCTTGGAGGGGGGGTTATTCGAGCAGTACTTC	CASSLEGGLFEQYF
once	TRBJ1-1	-	TRBV6-1	TGTGCCAGCAGTGAAGCTAGTACGGTGAACACTGAAGCTTTCTTT	CASSEASTVNTEAFF
once	TRBJ1-1	-	TRBV13	TGTGCCAGCAGCTCCAACAGGAGAACTGAAGCTTTCTTT	CASSSNRRTEAFF
-	TRBJ2-7	TRBD1	TRBV27	TGTGCCAGCAGTTTCCTCCGGGACAGGGGGCAGGGCGAGCAGTACTTC	CASSFLRDRGQGEQYF
-	TRBJ2-2	TRBD2	TRBV7-2	TGTGCCAGCAGCTTAGGCGGGGGGCCCACCGGGGAGCTGTTTTTT	CASSLGGGPTGELFF
-	TRBJ2-5	TRBD1	TRBV11-2	TGTGCCAGCAGCGCCATACAGGGGCGGCAGACCCAGTACTTC	CASSAIQGRQTQYF
-	TRBJ2-7	-	TRBV20-1	TGCAGTGGTTGGGCAGACTACGAGCAGTACTTC	CSGWADYEQYF
-	TRBJ2-1	-	TRBV10-2	TGCGCCAGCAGTGTAGGGAGAAACAATGAGCAGTTCTTC	CASSVGRNNEQFF
-	TRBJ2-1	TRBD2	TRBV2	TGTGCCAGCAGGACTAGCGGGGGACCCTACAATGAGCAGTTCTTC	CASRTSGGPYNEQFF
once	TRBJ1-1	TRBD1	TRBV6-5	TGTGCCAGCAGTTGGGGACAGGGGAGAACTGAAGCTTTCTTT	CASSWGQGRTEAFF
-	TRBJ2-6	-	TRBV30	TGTGCCTGGAAGAAGGAGGGGACGGGACGGACTGGGGCCAACGTCCTGACTTTC	CAWKKEGTGRTGANVLTF
few	TRBJ1-6	TRBD1	TRBV4-1	TGCGCCAGCAGCCAGACGACAGGGGGCCCGAATTCACCCCTCCACTTT	CASSQTTGGPNSPLHF
-	TRBJ2-1	-	TRBV2	TGTGCCAGCAGTGAAGTGGGCGGACTCTCTATGATTTACAATGAGCAGTTCTTC	CASSEVGGLSMIYNEQFF
-	TRBJ2-1	-	TRBV18	TGTGCCAGCTCACCAATCGCGACAGCACCCTCCTACAATGAGCAGTTCTTC	CASSPIATAPSYNEQFF
-	TRBJ2-7	TRBD2	TRBV7-9	TGTGCCAGCAGCTCCCGAGAGACTAGCGGAGCCTACGAGCAGTACTTC	CASSSRETSGAYEQYF
-	TRBJ1-1	-	TRBV7-2	TGTGCCAGCAGCCGCAGCACGCAGGGCGGCACTGAAGCTTTCTTT	CASSRSTQGGTEAFF
-	TRBJ1-1	TRBD1	TRBV6-6	TGTGCCAGCAGTGAGACAGGGTGGGGTGACACTGAAGCTTTCTTT	CASSETGWGDTEAFF
-	TRBJ2-6	-	TRBV19	TGTGCCAGTAGGAAACAGGATCCTGGGGCCAACGTCCTGACTTTC	CASRKQDPGANVLTF
once	TRBJ1-1	TRBD1	TRBV6-1	TGTGCCAGCACCGAAAGGGGGACAGAGGAAGCTTTCTTT	CASTERGTEEAFF
-	TRBJ1-5	TRBD1	TRBV6-6	TGTGCCAGCAACACAGGGGCCACTAGCAATCAGCCCCAGCATTTT	CASNTGATSNQPQHF
-	TRBJ2-1	TRBD2	TRBV11-2	TGTGCCAGCAGCTTAGCGGGGGGCAATGAGCAGTTCTTC	CASSLAGGNEQFF
-	TRBJ2-7	TRBD1	TRBV7-9	TGTGCCAGCAGCTACCTCGCCGGGACAGGGGATCACGAGCAGTACTTC	CASSYLAGTGDHEQYF
-	TRBJ2-7	-	TRBV6-1	TGTGCCAGCGAAGCAGGAACGTCCGAGCAGTACTTC	CASEAGTSEQYF
few	TRBJ1-1	TRBD1	TRBV28	TGTGCCAGCAGTTCACCGACAGGGCATCACACTGAAGCTTTCTTT	CASSSPTGHHTEAFF
-	TRBJ2-7	TRBD1	TRBV11-2	TGTGCCAGCAGCCGAACCCGGGACAGGGACTACGAGCAGTACTTC	CASSRTRDRDYEQYF
-	TRBJ2-7	-	TRBV6-1	TGTGCCAGCAGTGATCGGTCGGCCAGGGGTCTCTACGAGCAGTACTTC	CASSDRSARGLYEQYF
once	TRBJ2-1	-	TRBV2	TGTGCCAGCAGCATGGACTCGATCCTAAGGGAGCAGTTCTTC	CASSMDSILREQFF
-	TRBJ1-1	-	TRBV7-3	TGTGCCAGCAGCTTACTCGGGGGCACTGAAGCTTTCTTT	CASSLLGGTEAFF
-	TRBJ1-1	-	TRBV11-2	TGTGCCAGCAGCTTAGCCAGTGGGGCGCGGACTGAAGCTTTCTTT	CASSLASGARTEAFF
-	TRBJ2-7	TRBD2	TRBV20-1	TGTGCGGGAGGGCCCTACGAGCAGTACTTC	CAGGPYEQYF
-	TRBJ2-1	TRBD1	TRBV18	TGTGCCAGCTCGACAGGGTACAATGAGCAGTTCTTC	CASSTGYNEQFF
-	TRBJ2-7	TRBD1	TRBV20-1	TGCAGTGGACAGGGTCACTACGAGCAGTACTTC	CSGQGHYEQYF
-	TRBJ2-7	TRBD1	TRBV28	TGTGCCAGCCAGACAGGGAGCTCCTACGAGCAGTACTTC	CASQTGSSYEQYF
-	TRBJ2-7	TRBD2	TRBV2	TGTGCCAGCAGCCGGGGACTAGCGTACGAGCAGTACTTC	CASSRGLAYEQYF
-	TRBJ1-6	-	TRBV5-1	TGCGCCTCGAACCAGGGCCCCAGCTCCTATAATTCACCCCTCCACTTT	CASNQGPSSYNSPLHF
-	TRBJ2-1	-	TRBV5-4	TGTGCCAGCAGACCCCAGGGCGGGACCAACAATGAGCAGTTCTTC	CASRPQGGTNNEQFF
-	TRBJ1-5	TRBD1	TRBV9	TGTGCCAGCAGCGGACAGGGGGTAGCTCAGCCCCAGCATTTT	CASSGQGVAQPQHF
-	TRBJ2-1	TRBD2	TRBV12-5	TGTGCTAGTGGTTTGCCTAGCGGGAGGTTTCTGGAATACAATGAGCAGTTCTTC	CASGLPSGRFLEYNEQFF
-	TRBJ2-1	-	TRBV30	TGTGCCTGGAAGCGCGATCCCTCCTACAATGAGCAGTTCTTC	CAWKRDPSYNEQFF
-	TRBJ2-3	TRBD2	TRBV4-1	TGCGCCAGCAGCCAAGATCTAGCGGCAATTAGCACAGATACGCAGTATTTT	CASSQDLAAISTDTQYF
-	TRBJ2-3	-	TRBV7-8	TGTGCCAGCAGCTTAGGACACAGGGTCGCAGATACGCAGTATTTT	CASSLGHRVADTQYF